This TCR beta chain was documented in a study of monozygotic twins with inflammatory bowel disease. A 6-nucleotide sample barcode was carried by the UMIs, which template switching added. Reprocessing the 5' RACE reads, TCRdb reports a single entry for every CDR3 protein and omits DNA. There are approximately 200,000 distinct CDR3 sequences in the sample, with 1.5% to 2% held by the top ten. From germline, CDR1 is SQVTM and CDR2 ANQGSEA. The CDR3 has 15 amino acids. The TCR sequence derives from a human donor with ulcerative colitis or Crohn's disease, or a healthy co-twin of an affected twin (not recorded which). The gene calls are TRBV29-1 and TRBJ1-4; TCRdb's D call, TRBD1, is unchecked because there is no DNA. Sequencing was carried out using blood. CDR3 sequence reads: CSVAVGGTGYEKLFF. The whole variable domain, remainder taken from reference TRBV29-1 and TRBJ1-4, is SAVISQKPSRDICQRGTSLTIQCQVDSQVTMMFWYRQQPGQSLTLIATANQGSEATYESGFVIDKFPISRPNLTFSTLTVSNMSPEDSSIYLCSVAVGGTGYEKLFFGSGTQLSVL.